This section outlines one T cell receptor (beta chain) sequence together with its context. This CDR3 is 14 amino acids long. The germline gives CDR1 KGHSH, CDR2 LQKENI. Trimming took 4 bases from V and 5 from J; bases not matched to a gene: 2. These data are taken from a study of follicular helper T cells after annual influenza vaccination. The time point was: 2015-2016 season, pre-vaccination. Profiling relied on immunoSEQ multiplex PCR, and the TCRdb table lists in-frame clones only, not all of them. This sample carries around 4,900 clones, over 65% of them seen once, and the ten largest clones take under 2.5%.

Sample: CXCR5+ CD38- circulating T follicular helper cells from blood, taken on the day of influenza vaccination. Subset meaning: circulating Tfh, non-naive CD4+CXCR5+PD-1+ (ICOS+CD38+ or ICOS-CD38-). The receptor was isolated from an adult who received the influenza vaccine. The V call is TRBV18, the J call TRBJ1-5; 10 bases fit TRBD1. CDR3 region: CASSRGTGDQPQHF. CDR3 DNA sequence: TGTGCCAGCTCACGTGGGACAGGGGATCAGCCCCAGCATTTT.